This TCR beta chain is from a study of T-cell reconstitution after alpha-beta-depleted transplantation in children. This clonotype was found many times. Preparing the TCRbeta library involved the use of unique molecular identifiers. TCRdb passed the PCR reads through MiXCR, listing each CDR3 protein once. Among some 490,000 distinct CDR3 sequences, around 13% were seen once, and the ten largest hold under 7%. V gave up 4 bases and J gave up 3 bases; unmatched junction bases: 8. Germline CDR1 and CDR2: SEHNR and FQNEAQ (reference sequence). This CDR3 spans 15 amino acids. V usage is TRBV7-9 and J usage is TRBJ1-1, with 7 bases matching TRBD1. This clonotype originated in a human donor who donated a stem cell graft to a child with combined immunodeficiency. The sequencing here drew on PBMCs from the stem cell graft donor, taken from the stem cell graft. Written as DNA, the CDR3 is TGTGCCAGCAGCTGGAACAGGGGAGTCGACACTGAAGCTTTCTTT. Translated: CASSWNRGVDTEAFF.